This TCR beta chain comes out of a study of CD8 T cells in ankylosing spondylitis. Whole-study results and caveats: Seemingly distinctive of ankylosing spondylitis blood was a TCR beta motif formed by eight highly homologous variants.

This CDR3 comprises 12 residues. Germline lookup yields CDR1 SEHNR and CDR2 FQNEAQ (reference sequence). Trimming removed 6 bases at V and 6 bases at J, with 12 bases between. TCRdb passed the 5' RACE reads through MiXCR, listing each CDR3 protein once. The sample includes about 88,000 distinct CDR3 sequences, around 25% seen only once; the top ten take roughly three fifths. Comments on this clonotype: The target antigen is unknown.

The sample was blood, either unsorted or a sorted T cell fraction (not recorded which). This receptor was obtained from a male donor with ankylosing spondylitis or in good health (not recorded which). The chain employs TRBV7-9 and TRBJ2-7, with a weak D call TRBD2 (6 bases). Here the CDR3 reads CASRTMGGEQYF. CDR3 nucleotides: TGTGCCAGCAGGACCATGGGAGGCGAGCAGTACTTC.